Each of the 30 T cell receptor beta chains below was sequenced from the same sample in a study of CD8 T cells in ankylosing spondylitis. In TCRdb, the 5' RACE reads were re-called with MiXCR into one record per CDR3 protein. The table lists about 250,000 distinct CDR3 sequences, over 30% of them singletons, with approximately 4.4% in the top ten. The sample consisted of blood, either unsorted or a sorted T cell fraction (not recorded which). The receptors derive from a male donor with ankylosing spondylitis or in good health (not recorded which).

This clonotype has at least ten counts. The rearrangement links TRBV29-1 to TRBJ2-1, with 8 bases that match TRBD2. V gave up 3 bases and J gave up 6 bases; unmatched junction bases: 4. Germline lookup yields CDR1 SQVTM and CDR2 ANQGSEA. The CDR3 runs 13 residues. The CDR3 nucleotides read TGCAGCGTTGAGCGTAGCGGGGTCAATGAGCAGTTCTTC. The encoded protein is CSVERSGVNEQFF.

The chain uses TRBV6-2 or TRBV6-3 and TRBJ2-7; 8 bases fit TRBD1. Germline CDR1 is MNHEY and CDR2 is SVGEGT. This CDR3 comprises 15 residues. V gave up 0 bases and J gave up 4 bases; unmatched junction bases: 5. The CDR3 DNA sequence: TGTGCCAGCAGTTACTCGTGGACAGGGTCTTACGAGCAGTACTTC. This codes for CASSYSWTGSYEQYF.

This clonotype was observed a handful of times. The chain is built from TRBV9 and TRBJ2-3; no reliable D call. The CDR3 length is 14 residues. Deletions cut 0 bases from V and 1 base from J, with 6 bases between. Germline V gives CDR1 SGDLS, CDR2 YYNGEE. CDR3 sequence reads: CASSVVGGTDTQYF. In DNA form, the CDR3 reads TGTGCCAGCAGCGTAGTTGGCGGCACAGATACGCAGTATTTT.

The table lists this clonotype with a few counts. The chain uses TRBV6-1 and TRBJ1-5; tentative D call: TRBD1 (5 bases). Germline lookup yields CDR1 MNHNS and CDR2 SASEGT. V was pared by 4 bases and J by 2 bases, with 12 bases between. This CDR3 contains 15 residues. Written as DNA, the CDR3 is TGTGCCAGCAGTGTCCGGGACCCCCGCAATCAGCCCCAGCATTTT. This codes for CASSVRDPRNQPQHF.

The chain recombines TRBV12-3 or TRBV12-4 with TRBJ1-4, with D unclear. The CDR3 consists of 14 residues. The V gene lost 3 bases and the J gene lost 0 bases, with 5 bases spanning the gap. CDR3 nucleotides: TGTGCCAGCAGTTTGGTATCAACTAATGAAAAACTGTTTTTT. Residues: CASSLVSTNEKLFF.

The chain joins TRBV11-1 to TRBJ2-5; D possibly corresponds to TRBD1 (6 bases). There are 14 residues in the CDR3. V was pared by 1 base and J by 4 bases, with 10 bases between. CDR1 and CDR2 from the germline V gene are SGHAT and FQDESV (reference sequence). CDR3 nucleotide sequence: TGTGCCAGCAGCTTAGTCGGCAGGGGAGAGACCCAGTACTTC. Residues: CASSLVGRGETQYF. Variable domain in full (rest from reference TRBV11-1 and TRBJ2-5): EAEVAQSPRYKITEKSQAVAFWCDPISGHATLYWYRQILGQGPELLVQFQDESVVDDSQLPKDRFSAERLKGVDSTLKIQPAELGDSAMYLCASSLVGRGETQYFGPGTRLLVL.

The V and J genes are TRBV15 and TRBJ2-7; perhaps TRBD1 as D (7 bases). The CDR3 consists of 16 residues. The germline V and J ends were trimmed by 3 bases and 4 bases, with 19 bases remaining between them. The germline gives CDR1 LNHNV, CDR2 YYDKDF (reference sequence). The DNA for the CDR3 is TGTGCCACCAGCAGTCCCCTGGCAGGGGGGCATTACGAGCAGTACTTC. Amino acid sequence: CATSSPLAGGHYEQYF.

The chain recombines TRBV9 with TRBJ2-5; 9 nucleotides match TRBD1. J gave up 5 bases and V 4 bases, and 6 bases lay outside the gene matches. Germline V CDR1 and CDR2: SGDLS, YYNGEE. CDR3 length equals 14 residues. CDR3 in amino acids: CASSPWGQGETQYF. The CDR3, as DNA: TGTGCCAGCAGCCCCTGGGGACAGGGTGAGACCCAGTACTTC.

The chain joins TRBV20-1 to TRBJ1-5; D unclear. The CDR3 has 14 amino acids. Deletions cut 3 bases from V and 5 bases from J, with 14 bases between. The germline gives CDR1 DFQATT, CDR2 SNEGSKA (reference sequence). The CDR3 coding sequence is TGCAGTGCTAGCCCCGGAACGGCCGATCAGCCCCAGCATTTT. This encodes CSASPGTADQPQHF.

The chain carries TRBV5-1 and TRBJ2-3; a possible D gene is TRBD1 (6 bases). CDR3 size: 12 residues. The V end was cut by 5 bases, the J end by 6 bases, with 10 bases between. CDR1 and CDR2 from the germline V gene are SGHRS and YFSETQ. The CDR3 sequence is CASRIGQDTQYF. The CDR3 DNA is TGCGCCAGCAGGATAGGACAGGATACGCAGTATTTT.

Only a few counts were recorded for this clonotype. The genes are TRBV20-1 and TRBJ2-3; 12 nucleotides align to TRBD2. The CDR3 runs 17 residues. The V gene's germline CDR1 is DFQATT and CDR2 SNEGSKA (reference sequence). The trim removed 5 bases at V and 5 bases at J, leaving 14 bases unmatched. This chain's CDR3 is CSAGGLAGRRREDTQYF. The CDR3 DNA sequence: TGCAGTGCTGGTGGACTAGCGGGGCGCCGCAGGGAAGATACGCAGTATTTT.

This clonotype occurred many times. The V call is TRBV29-1, the J call TRBJ2-1, with 10 bases fitting TRBD2. Germline assignment: CDR1 SQVTM and CDR2 ANQGSEA. V lost 3 bases, J lost 5 bases, and 7 bases stayed unmatched. The CDR3 sequence is 15 residues long. DNA of the CDR3: TGCAGCGTTGAGACGGCTAGCGGGGGACACAATGAGCAGTTCTTC. Translated: CSVETASGGHNEQFF.

This clonotype was counted only a few times. J is TRBJ2-5 and V is TRBV2, with TRBD1 matching 11 bases. The CDR3 length is 13 residues. The germline gives CDR1 SNHLY, CDR2 FYNNEI. Trimming removed 8 bases from V and 5 bases from J; junction bases left unmatched: 4. CDR3 coding DNA: TGTGCCAGCGGACAGGGGGCGAGTGAGACCCAGTACTTC. Translation: CASGQGASETQYF.

The V and J genes are TRBV15 and TRBJ1-4; TRBD1 matches at 8 bases. Germline-derived CDR1 and CDR2 are LNHNV and YYDKDF (reference sequence). V shed 0 bases and J 8 bases; nucleotides not matched to a gene: 5. The CDR3 loop spans 15 amino acids. In nucleotides, the CDR3 is TGTGCCACCAGCAGAGACCCACGACAGGGGGAAAAACTGTTTTTT. Its protein product is CATSRDPRQGEKLFF.

This clonotype appeared a few times. V usage is TRBV12-3 or TRBV12-4 and J usage is TRBJ2-5; 10 bases are shared with TRBD2. This CDR3 spans 16 amino acids. The J segment lost 0 bases and the V segment lost 2 bases, leaving 3 bases of the junction unmatched. DNA for the CDR3: TGTGCCAGCAGTTTACACCTAGCGGGGGACCAAGAGACCCAGTACTTC. This sequence encodes CASSLHLAGDQETQYF.

The J gene is TRBJ1-6, the V gene TRBV5-1, with D perhaps matching TRBD1 (6 bases). The CDR3 runs 15 residues. The germline V gene has CDR1 SGHRS and CDR2 YFSETQ. The germline V and J ends were trimmed by 4 bases and 6 bases, with 14 bases remaining between them. For the CDR3, the DNA is TGCGCCAGCAGCCACGGGGGCTCCCTTAATTCACCCCTCCACTTT. It is translated as CASSHGGSLNSPLHF.

The genes are TRBV28 and TRBJ1-6; D call uncertain. The germline V gene has CDR1 MDHEN and CDR2 SYDVKM. The CDR3 covers 15 residues. Trimming removed 5 bases from V and 3 bases from J, with 11 bases in between. Here the CDR3 DNA reads TGTGCCAGCAGTCCGCAGTGGGACTATAATTCACCCCTCCACTTT. Amino acids: CASSPQWDYNSPLHF.

The V call is TRBV6-5, the J call TRBJ1-2; D gene uncertain. This CDR3 spans 15 amino acids. The V end lost 2 bases, the J end lost 3 bases, and 13 bases lay between the germline ends. Germline assignment: CDR1 MNHEY and CDR2 SVGAGI. The CDR3 spells CASSYEGAEDYGYTF. The CDR3 DNA sequence: TGTGCCAGCAGTTACGAGGGTGCGGAGGACTATGGCTACACCTTC.

This clonotype was counted ten times or more. The chain employs TRBV5-5 and TRBJ1-6; D remains ambiguous. Trimming took off 0 bases at V and 8 bases at J, with 12 bases between the two ends. The CDR3 loop spans 15 amino acids. The V gene's germline CDR1 is SGHKS and CDR2 YYEKEE (reference sequence). The CDR3 nucleotides are TGTGCCAGCAGCTTGGGTCAGTCTGTTGATTCACCCCTCCACTTT. As protein: CASSLGQSVDSPLHF.

The rearrangement joins TRBV6-1 to TRBJ2-4; 7 bases match TRBD2. V was pared by 6 bases and J by 8 bases, with 13 bases of the junction left unmatched. CDR3 length equals 15 residues. The germline V gene has CDR1 MNHNS and CDR2 SASEGT. The CDR3 here is CASSQWGGGLYIQYF. In DNA form, the CDR3 reads TGTGCCAGCAGCCAATGGGGGGGTGGTCTATACATTCAGTACTTC.

This chain connects TRBV2 to TRBJ2-5; possible D gene TRBD2, 6 bases. Germline V gene sequence: CDR1 SNHLY, CDR2 FYNNEI. The CDR3 is 13 amino acids. V was clipped by 7 bases and J by 4 bases, with 13 bases between them. The CDR3 sequence is CASTRGSPETQYF. The CDR3 DNA follows: TGTGCCAGCACCCGGGGGTCACCAGAGACCCAGTACTTC.

A few counts support this clonotype. The rearrangement joins TRBV20-1 to TRBJ2-3; TRBD2 might be the D (7 bases). This CDR3 contains 14 residues. Looked up from germline, CDR1 is DFQATT and CDR2 is SNEGSKA (reference sequence). V lost 5 bases and J 2 bases, leaving 14 bases between the germline ends. The CDR3 region is CSAPLGGHTDTQYF. CDR3 sequence (DNA): TGCAGTGCTCCCCTGGGGGGGCACACAGATACGCAGTATTTT.

The V call is TRBV12-3 or TRBV12-4, the J call TRBJ2-2, with D unclear. With 3 bases removed from V and 5 bases from J, the gap between germline ends came to 7 bases. The CDR3 length is 13 residues. The CDR3 is CASSFRRTGELFF. CDR3 DNA sequence: TGTGCCAGCAGTTTTCGTAGAACCGGGGAGCTGTTTTTT.

The V and J genes are TRBV27 and TRBJ2-1; no reliable D call. V was pared by 5 bases and J by 0 bases, with 11 bases between. The CDR3 is 15 residues long. Germline V gives CDR1 MNHEY, CDR2 SMNVEV (reference sequence). CDR3 coding DNA: TGTGCCAGCAGTGGATCAGAGAGCTCCTACAATGAGCAGTTCTTC. This gives the protein CASSGSESSYNEQFF.

This clonotype was recorded a few times. This rearrangement joins TRBV12-3 or TRBV12-4 to TRBJ2-7, with 9 bases aligning to TRBD2. J was trimmed by 2 bases and V by 1 base; bases with no gene match: 6. The CDR3 covers 16 residues. The CDR3 region has the DNA TGTGCCAGCAGTTTAGATCCGCTAGCGGGGACCTACGAGCAGTACTTC. Translation: CASSLDPLAGTYEQYF.

This clonotype was detected only a few times. Here the CDR3 reads CASSPMGLAGEYEQYF. CDR3 bases: TGTGCCAGCAGCCCTATGGGACTAGCGGGGGAGTACGAGCAGTACTTC. This chain links TRBV12-3 or TRBV12-4 with TRBJ2-7, with 14 bases lining up with TRBD2. Germline trimming cut 6 bases from V and 4 bases from J; bases unmatched to any gene: 8. This CDR3 contains 16 residues.

The chain uses TRBV24-1 and TRBJ2-3; no clear D gene. Germline V gene sequence: CDR1 KGHDR, CDR2 SFDVKD. The CDR3 is 11 amino acids. The germline V and J ends were trimmed by 7 bases and 3 bases, with 4 bases remaining between them. CDR3 sequence (DNA): TGTGCCACCAGGGATACAGATACGCAGTATTTT. Translation gives CATRDTDTQYF.

The genes are TRBV5-1 and TRBJ2-5; maybe TRBD1 (6 bases). Trimming removed 4 bases at V and 5 bases at J, with 15 bases between. From germline, CDR1 is SGHRS and CDR2 YFSETQ. The CDR3 spans 14 residues. The CDR3: CASSPLDSRETQYF. DNA for the CDR3: TGCGCCAGCAGCCCCCTGGACAGTAGGGAGACCCAGTACTTC.

This clonotype has a handful of counts. The genes are TRBV20-1 and TRBJ1-1; no clear D gene. The length of the CDR3 is 12 residues. CDR1 DFQATT and CDR2 SNEGSKA come from the germline V gene (reference sequence). Trimming removed 6 bases from V and 2 bases from J, with 10 bases in between. CDR3 nucleotide sequence: TGCAGTGCAAAGACGGGAAACACTGAAGCTTTCTTT. Translating it yields CSAKTGNTEAFF.

The chain joins TRBV20-1 to TRBJ2-7; TRBD1 matches 7 bases. CDR1 and CDR2 (germline): DFQATT, SNEGSKA (reference sequence). J gave up 9 bases and V 2 bases, and 16 bases lay outside the gene matches. CDR3 length: 15 residues. The CDR3 is CSARWTGFDSVPQYF. The CDR3, as DNA: TGCAGTGCTAGATGGACAGGTTTTGACTCGGTTCCGCAGTACTTC.